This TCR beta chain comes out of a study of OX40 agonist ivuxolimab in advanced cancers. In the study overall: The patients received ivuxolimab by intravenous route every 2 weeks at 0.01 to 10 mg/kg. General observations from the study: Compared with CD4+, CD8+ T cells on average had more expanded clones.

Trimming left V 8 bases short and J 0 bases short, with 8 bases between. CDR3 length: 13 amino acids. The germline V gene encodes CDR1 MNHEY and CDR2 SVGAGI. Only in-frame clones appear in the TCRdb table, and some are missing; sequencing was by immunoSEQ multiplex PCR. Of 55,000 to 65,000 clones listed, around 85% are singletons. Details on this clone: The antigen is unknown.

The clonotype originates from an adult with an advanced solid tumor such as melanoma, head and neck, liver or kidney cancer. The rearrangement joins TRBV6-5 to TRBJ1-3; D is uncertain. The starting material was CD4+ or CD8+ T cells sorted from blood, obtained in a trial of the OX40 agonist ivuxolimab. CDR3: CASRGLSGNTIYF. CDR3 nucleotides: TGTGCCAGCCGTGGGCTCTCTGGAAACACCATATATTTT.